The rows below give T cell receptor beta chains drawn from one sample of a study of blood T cells in healthy people across ages. TCRdb used MiXCR to reprocess the 5' RACE reads, holding one entry per CDR3 protein. This sample has 550,000 to 600,000 distinct CDR3 sequences, with about 25% found just once. Sequenced: blood. The source is a woman aged 70-85 years in good health. CDR3s include the opening cysteine and the closing phenylalanine or tryptophan. A D gene is named only where the DNA matches it firmly. Expanded clones are given a class, and other clones once, few, many or no size at all.

d_gene	v_gene	j_gene	len	abundance	CDR3nt	CDR3aa
TRBD1	TRBV6-1	TRBJ1-2	15	-	TGTGCCAGCAGTGAAGGGACAGGATTAAACTATGGCTACACCTTC	CASSEGTGLNYGYTF
-	TRBV7-2	TRBJ2-4	14	few	TGTGCCAGCAGCGAAGCCTGGGGGGAGGACATTCAGTACTTC	CASSEAWGEDIQYF
-	TRBV4-3	TRBJ1-6	16	-	TGCGCCAGCAGCCAAGGAGGGAGACAGTCTAATTCACCCCTCCACTTT	CASSQGGRQSNSPLHF
TRBD2	TRBV7-2	TRBJ2-5	14	-	TGTGCCAGCAGTTCCGGGACTATCCAAGAGACCCAGTACTTC	CASSSGTIQETQYF
-	TRBV7-3	TRBJ1-2	13	many	TGTGCCAGCAGCCCCGGACAGATCTATGGCTACACCTTC	CASSPGQIYGYTF
-	TRBV12-3/TRBV12-4	TRBJ2-5	13	-	TGTGCCAGCAGTCATGACTATAGAGAGACCCAGTACTTC	CASSHDYRETQYF
TRBD1	TRBV29-1	TRBJ2-7	12	-	TGCAGCGTTGGGGACAGGGTATACGAGCAGTACTTC	CSVGDRVYEQYF
TRBD1	TRBV6-6	TRBJ1-1	12	-	TGTGCCGCCGGACAGGGGGTCACTGAAGCTTTCTTT	CAAGQGVTEAFF
-	TRBV5-1	TRBJ1-6	12	few	TGCGCCAGCACCCCTCTGAGTTCACCCCCCCACTTT	CASTPLSSPPHF
TRBD1	TRBV6-2/TRBV6-3	TRBJ2-2	17	-	TGTGCCAGCATGCCTACGACGGGGACAGGGCGCACCGGGGAGCTGTTTTTT	CASMPTTGTGRTGELFF
-	TRBV3-1	TRBJ2-2	15	-	TGTGCCAGCAGCCAGAGAACGACCAACACCGGGGAGCTGTTTTTT	CASSQRTTNTGELFF
TRBD1	TRBV25-1	TRBJ2-7	14	-	TGTGCCAGCCCTAAGACAGGGGTTTTCTACGAGCAGTACTTC	CASPKTGVFYEQYF
-	TRBV7-8	TRBJ2-1	15	-	TGTGCCAGCAGCTTAGTCTGGGGAGGCCTCGTTGAGCAGTTCTTC	CASSLVWGGLVEQFF
-	TRBV20-1	TRBJ1-1	15	-	TGCAGTGCTAGCCCCCTGACACTCCGGAACACTGAAGCTTTCTTT	CSASPLTLRNTEAFF
TRBD1	TRBV7-9	TRBJ1-4	18	few	TGTGCCAGCAGCCCAGATTCCGGGACAGGGGGCTCGAGTGAAAAACTGTTTTTT	CASSPDSGTGGSSEKLFF
TRBD1	TRBV20-1	TRBJ1-4	13	few	TGCAGTGCTAAGGGACAGTCTAATGAAAAACTGTTTTTT	CSAKGQSNEKLFF
-	TRBV20-1	TRBJ2-3	14	-	TGCAGTGCTATAAACGAACAGCGCACAGATACGCAGTATTTT	CSAINEQRTDTQYF
TRBD1	TRBV6-6	TRBJ2-3	14	-	TGTGCCAGCAGGAGACAGGGGAATATCGATACGCAGTATTTT	CASRRQGNIDTQYF
-	TRBV27	TRBJ1-2	15	-	TGTGCCAGCAGTTTTCCGGGGGCTCCCTTCTATGGCTACACCTTC	CASSFPGAPFYGYTF
-	TRBV2	TRBJ2-1	13	-	TGTGCCAGCAGGGACACCTCCTACAATGAGCAGTTCTTC	CASRDTSYNEQFF
TRBD2	TRBV7-8	TRBJ2-5	16	once	TGTGCCAGCAGCTTCGGGGGACTAGCGGGACAAGAGACCCAGTACTTC	CASSFGGLAGQETQYF
TRBD1	TRBV24-1	TRBJ1-2	14	few	TGTGCCACCAGTAAGGACAGGGGGCTAGGTGGCTACACCTTC	CATSKDRGLGGYTF
-	TRBV5-5	TRBJ2-2	15	few	TGTGCCAGCAGTTCGGGTGGGGTGAACACCGGGGAGCTGTTTTTT	CASSSGGVNTGELFF
-	TRBV20-1	TRBJ2-7	16	few	TGCAGTGCTAGAGGGCTAGCGAGGTCGGCCACCTACGAGCAGTACTTC	CSARGLARSATYEQYF
-	TRBV7-2	TRBJ2-6	18	-	TGTGCCAGTAACCCGGGAGACAGGACCCCTTGGAGGGCCAACGTCCTGACTTTC	CASNPGDRTPWRANVLTF
TRBD1	TRBV11-2	TRBJ1-2	15	few	TGTGCCAGCAGCTCTACAGGGGATTTCCTCTATGGCTACACCTTC	CASSSTGDFLYGYTF
-	TRBV5-1	TRBJ1-2	15	-	TGCGCCAGCAGCTTTGGGGACGGATCTAACTATGGCTACACCTTC	CASSFGDGSNYGYTF
-	TRBV29-1	TRBJ2-7	12	-	TGCAGCCCCCTTGACAGGGCGGGAGAGCAGTACTTC	CSPLDRAGEQYF
-	TRBV24-1	TRBJ2-3	12	-	TGTGCCACGCGGCGGGGCACAGATACGCAGTATTTT	CATRRGTDTQYF